Below, 20 T cell receptor beta chains from the same sample are listed, as sequenced in a study of glioma-infiltrating T cells. Using RNA template, CDR3s of TCR alpha and beta were amplified with iRepertoire arm-PCR. TCRdb reanalysed the multiplex PCR reads using MiXCR and keeps one entry per CDR3 protein. The repertoire has 90,000 to 110,000 distinct CDR3 sequences, less than 30% of them found once; the top ten carry 35%. Source material: glioma tissue, nonneoplastic brain tissue, or PBMCs (not recorded which). The receptors come from a human donor with low-grade glioma or glioblastoma, undergoing nonglioma brain surgery, or in good health (not recorded which).

This clonotype was found many times. The chain recombines TRBV29-1 with TRBJ1-1, with D unresolved. From germline, CDR1 is SQVTM and CDR2 ANQGSEA. The CDR3 has 16 amino acids. Trimming shortened V by 4 bases and J by 0 bases, and 18 bases separated the two germline ends. For the CDR3, the DNA is TGCAGCGTTGGTCAACTCCGAGGGAGTATGAACACTGAAGCTTTCTTT. Its translation is CSVGQLRGSMNTEAFF.

The chain links TRBV27 to TRBJ1-2, with D possibly being TRBD1 (6 bases). Germline V lookup: CDR1 MNHEY, CDR2 SMNVEV (reference sequence). This CDR3 spans 14 amino acids. V lost 8 bases to trimming and J lost 8 bases, with 21 bases between them. Here the CDR3 reads CASVALQGRKGYTF. The CDR3 nucleotides read TGTGCCAGCGTTGCCCTACAGGGAAGGAAAGGCTACACCTTC.

This clonotype was observed at least ten times. This chain joins TRBV7-8 and TRBJ2-7; no clear D gene. The germline CDR1 and CDR2 sequences are SGHVS and FQNEAQ. The germline V and J ends were trimmed by 1 base and 5 bases, with 12 bases remaining between them. The CDR3 sequence is 14 residues long. DNA for the CDR3: TGTGCCAGCAGCTTAGAAGACCTAAAGGACGAGCAGTACTTC. Its protein is CASSLEDLKDEQYF.

As to this clonotype: Compared with germline, one end of the junction differs, possibly owing to a read error. The chain has TRBV28 and TRBJ2-3; 7 bases are a match to TRBD1. The germline gives CDR1 MDHEN, CDR2 SYDVKM. This CDR3 has 15 residues. The CDR3, as DNA: TGTGTCAGCAGTCCACTGGGACAGAGCACAGATACTCAGTATTTT. Encoded protein: CVSSPLGQSTDTQYF.

The J gene is TRBJ2-7, the V gene TRBV19; no firm D call. The germline gives CDR1 LNHDA, CDR2 SQIVND (reference sequence). CDR3 length: 15 residues. Trimming stripped 7 bases from V and 0 bases from J, with 16 bases between. The CDR3 nucleotides read TGTGCCAGTAAGGTGACAAGCTCTAGCTCCTACGAGCAGTACTTC. Translated: CASKVTSSSSYEQYF.

This clonotype was detected ten times or more. The J gene is TRBJ2-7, the V gene TRBV6-2 or TRBV6-3; TRBD1 might be the D (5 bases). CDR3 length: 15 amino acids. V dropped 2 bases and J dropped 7 bases, with 18 bases sitting between them. From germline, CDR1 is MNHEY and CDR2 SVGEGT. The CDR3 nucleotides are TGTGCCAGCAGTTACCCTGGCCAGGGAAGGCGAGAGCAGTACTTC. Translating gives CASSYPGQGRREQYF.

The count of this clonotype is one. A much larger clonotype is one base distant, so this may be a read error. Because it lacks the conserved phenylalanine or tryptophan at the end, this CDR3 is likely a read error. This chain joins TRBV4-1 and TRBJ2-1; 9 nucleotides line up with TRBD2. The length of the CDR3 is 15 residues. J gave up 2 bases and V 4 bases, and 3 bases lay outside the gene matches. Germline lookup yields CDR1 MGHRA and CDR2 YSYEKL. The CDR3 nucleotides are TGCGCCAGCAGCCCCAGCGGGAGGACCTACAATGAGCAGTTCTCC. Protein: CASSPSGRTYNEQFS.

Concerning this clonotype itself: A much larger clone differs by one base, so this may be a read error. The V and J genes are TRBV29-1 and TRBJ2-5, with 11 bases matching TRBD2. This CDR3 has 15 amino acids. CDR1 is SQVTM, CDR2 ANQGSEA, per germline. V lost 4 bases, J lost 0 bases, and 4 bases stayed unmatched. The CDR3 here is CSVATSGSYQETQYF. CDR3 in DNA: TGCAGCGTTGCAACTAGCGGGAGTTACCAAGAGACCCAGTACTTC.

This clonotype was counted at least ten times. The chain recombines TRBV2 with TRBJ1-5; tentative D call: TRBD1 (5 bases). This CDR3 spans 13 amino acids. V lost 3 bases and J 5 bases, leaving 8 bases between the germline ends. Per germline, CDR1 SNHLY and CDR2 FYNNEI. CDR3 DNA sequence: TGTGCCAGCAGTGAGACAGTGGATCAGCCCCAGCATTTT. Translating it yields CASSETVDQPQHF.

The chain has TRBV3-1 and TRBJ1-1, with D unresolved. Trimming removed 1 base from V and 1 base from J, with 13 bases in between. The CDR3 consists of 16 residues. From germline, CDR1 is LGHDT and CDR2 YNNKEL (reference sequence). CDR3 nucleotides: TGTGCCAGCAGCCAAGGCGGCAGGAGACCGAACACTGAAGCTTTCTTT. Translating gives CASSQGGRRPNTEAFF.

This clonotype was counted only a few times. The CDR3 loop reads CASSLIMDVTDTQYF. The CDR3 coding sequence is TGTGCCAGCAGCCTGATTATGGATGTCACAGATACGCAGTATTTT. V is TRBV3-1 and J is TRBJ2-3, with unresolved D. CDR1 LGHDT and CDR2 YNNKEL come from the germline V gene (reference sequence). The CDR3 consists of 15 residues. The germline V and J ends were trimmed by 4 bases and 2 bases, with 13 bases remaining between them.

A word on this clonotype: Given a much more abundant clone one base away, this may be a read error. This chain connects TRBV2 to TRBJ2-2, with TRBD2 matching 9 bases. CDR1 and CDR2 (germline): SNHLY, FYNNEI. The CDR3 loop spans 15 amino acids. The chain's CDR3 is CASSGPAGGPGALFF. The CDR3 nucleotides are TGTGCCAGCAGTGGACCAGCGGGAGGCCCCGGGGCGCTGTTTTTT.

This clonotype came up many times. The chain combines TRBV20-1 with TRBJ1-6; TRBD1 agrees at 8 bases. This CDR3 contains 14 residues. In germline, CDR1 is DFQATT, CDR2 SNEGSKA (reference sequence). The trim removed 5 bases at V and 8 bases at J, leaving 8 bases unmatched. The chain's CDR3 is CSASQGAVDSPLHF. The CDR3 DNA reads as TGCAGTGCTTCGCAGGGGGCTGTGGATTCACCCCTCCACTTT.

This clonotype was seen many times. J is TRBJ1-5 and V is TRBV12-3 or TRBV12-4, with a weak D call TRBD1 (6 bases). V lost 5 bases, J lost 3 bases, and 8 bases lay in between. This CDR3 contains 13 residues. For the CDR3, the DNA is TGTGCCAGCAGTGGACAGATCAATCAGCCCCAGCATTTT. It specifies CASSGQINQPQHF.

In this sample, this clonotype turned up many times. The rearrangement links TRBV6-2 or TRBV6-3 to TRBJ2-2; 11 bases are shared with TRBD1. V lost 2 bases, J lost 7 bases, and 15 bases stayed unmatched. Germline V gene data show CDR1 as MNHEY and CDR2 as SVGEGT. The CDR3 has 19 residues. CDR3 residues: CASSYPTLEGQGVIGELFF. Written as DNA, the CDR3 is TGTGCCAGCAGTTACCCTACCCTTGAGGGACAGGGGGTAATCGGGGAGCTGTTTTTT.

This clonotype occurred many times. J is TRBJ1-2 and V is TRBV2, with unresolved D. The CDR3 totals 15 residues. Trimming cost V 5 bases and J 2 bases, with 15 bases left between them. From germline, CDR1 is SNHLY and CDR2 FYNNEI. CDR3: CASSLPSTVNYGYTF. The DNA of the CDR3 is TGTGCCAGCAGTCTCCCCTCGACGGTAAACTATGGCTACACCTTC.

The chain is built from TRBV4-1 and TRBJ2-3; 11 bases fit TRBD2. This CDR3 has 17 residues. Germline CDR1 is MGHRA and CDR2 is YSYEKL. J lost 15 bases, V lost 0 bases, and 17 bases had no gene match. In nucleotides, the CDR3 is TGCGCCAGCAGCCAAGATTGGGCTAGCGGGAGGCTTGATAGGCATTATTTT. This translates into CASSQDWASGRLDRHYF.

This clonotype was seen repeatedly, ten times or more. CDR3 DNA: TGTGCCAGTACTCGGGCCAACAATGAGCAGTTCTTC. Amino acid sequence: CASTRANNEQFF. The rearrangement links TRBV19 to TRBJ2-1; no definite D call. V was clipped by 7 bases and J by 5 bases, with 9 bases between them. From germline, CDR1 is LNHDA and CDR2 SQIVND (reference sequence). The CDR3 has 12 residues.

V and J are TRBV5-1 and TRBJ2-2; weak D call: TRBD2 (6 bases). The ends were cut back, 3 bases at V and 7 bases at J, with 19 bases in the middle. This CDR3 has 16 residues. Germline CDR1 reads SGHRS; CDR2 reads YFSETQ. This CDR3 reads CASSSRTGEGNGELFF. The CDR3 DNA reads as TGCGCCAGCAGCTCCCGCACGGGGGAAGGAAACGGGGAGCTGTTTTTT.

This clonotype was seen only a few times. The chain combines TRBV7-8 with TRBJ1-6, with TRBD1 as a possible D gene (6 bases). CDR3 length equals 16 residues. Trimming removed 1 base from V and 6 bases from J, with 13 bases in between. Germline V gene data show CDR1 as SGHVS and CDR2 as FQNEAQ. CDR3 loop: CASSLGGTGSNSPLHF. The CDR3 nucleotides are TGTGCCAGCAGCTTAGGAGGAACAGGGAGTAATTCACCCCTCCACTTT.